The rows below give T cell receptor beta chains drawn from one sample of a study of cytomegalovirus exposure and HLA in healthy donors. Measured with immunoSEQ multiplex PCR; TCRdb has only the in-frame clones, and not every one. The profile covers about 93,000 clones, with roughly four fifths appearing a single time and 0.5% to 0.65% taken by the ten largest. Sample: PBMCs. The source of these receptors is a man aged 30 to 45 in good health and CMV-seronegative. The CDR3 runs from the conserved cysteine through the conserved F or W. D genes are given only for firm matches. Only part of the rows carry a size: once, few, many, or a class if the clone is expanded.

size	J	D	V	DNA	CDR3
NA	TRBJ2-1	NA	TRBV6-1	TGTGCCAGCAGTGAAGCAAGGGGGGGCTACTACAATGAGCAGTTCTTC	CASSEARGGYYNEQFF
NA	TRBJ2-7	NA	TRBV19	TGTGCCAGTAGTATAGGGGCCAGGTTCGACGAGCAGTACTTC	CASSIGARFDEQYF
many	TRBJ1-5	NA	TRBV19	TGTGCCAGTAGTATATGGGGAGGGAGCAATCAGCCCCAGCATTTT	CASSIWGGSNQPQHF
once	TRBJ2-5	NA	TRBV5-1	TGCGCCAGCAGCTTGCTTCCAGGGATACAAGAGACCCAGTACTTC	CASSLLPGIQETQYF
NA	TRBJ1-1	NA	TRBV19	TGTGCCAGTAGTATCTCCTACAGACAGAACACTGAAGCTTTCTTT	CASSISYRQNTEAFF
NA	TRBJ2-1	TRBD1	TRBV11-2	TGTGCCAGCAGTACTCTCCGGGACAGGGGCAATGAGCAGTTCTTC	CASSTLRDRGNEQFF
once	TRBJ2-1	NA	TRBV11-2	TGTGCCAGCAGCTTAGATCCACGGGTAAAGGAAAAAAATGAGCAGTTCTTC	CASSLDPRVKEKNEQFF
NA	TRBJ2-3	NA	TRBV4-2	TGTGCCAGCAGCCAAGTCCTCCTAGCGTCCGGCACAGATACGCAGTATTTT	CASSQVLLASGTDTQYF
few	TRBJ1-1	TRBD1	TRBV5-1	TGCGCCAGCAGCGCAGAAGTAGGGGGCGGCACTGAAGCTTTCTTT	CASSAEVGGGTEAFF
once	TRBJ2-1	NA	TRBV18	TGTGCCAGCTCACCACAAGCAGCGATAAATGAGCAGTTCTTC	CASSPQAAINEQFF